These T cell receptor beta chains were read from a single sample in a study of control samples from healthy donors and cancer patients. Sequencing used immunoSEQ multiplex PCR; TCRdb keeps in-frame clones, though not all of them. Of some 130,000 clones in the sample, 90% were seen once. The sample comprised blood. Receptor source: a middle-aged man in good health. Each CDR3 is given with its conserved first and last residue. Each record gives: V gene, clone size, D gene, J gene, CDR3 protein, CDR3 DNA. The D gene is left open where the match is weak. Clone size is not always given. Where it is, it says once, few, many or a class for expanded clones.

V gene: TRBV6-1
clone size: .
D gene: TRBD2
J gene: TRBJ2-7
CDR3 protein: CASSDGEGAGSYEQYF
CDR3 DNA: TGTGCCAGCAGTGATGGGGAGGGAGCGGGCTCCTACGAGCAGTACTTC

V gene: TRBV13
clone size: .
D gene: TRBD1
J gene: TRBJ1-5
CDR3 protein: CASSLTGGAQPQHF
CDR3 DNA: TGTGCCAGCAGCCTTACAGGGGGCGCGCAGCCCCAGCATTTT

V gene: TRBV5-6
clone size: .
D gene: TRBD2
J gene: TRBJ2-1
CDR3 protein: CASSLGLGTSGYNEQFF
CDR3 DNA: TGTGCCAGCAGCTTGGGTCTCGGGACTAGCGGTTACAATGAGCAGTTCTTC

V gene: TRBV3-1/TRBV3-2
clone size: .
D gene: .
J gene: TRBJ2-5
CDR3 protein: CASSQGLGWQETQYF
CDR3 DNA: TGTGCCAGCAGCCAAGGATTAGGGTGGCAAGAGACCCAGTACTTC

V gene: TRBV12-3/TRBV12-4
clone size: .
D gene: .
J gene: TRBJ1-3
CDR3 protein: CASSYPPGNTIYF
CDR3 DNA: TGTGCCAGCAGTTACCCCCCTGGAAACACCATATATTTT

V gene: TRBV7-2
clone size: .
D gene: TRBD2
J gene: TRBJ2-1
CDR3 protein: CASSLSSGGNNEQFF
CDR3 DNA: TGTGCCAGCAGCTTATCGAGCGGGGGTAACAATGAGCAGTTCTTC

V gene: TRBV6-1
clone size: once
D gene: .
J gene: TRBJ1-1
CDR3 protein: CASSEMAWEAFF
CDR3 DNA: TGTGCCAGCAGTGAGATGGCCTGGGAAGCTTTCTTT

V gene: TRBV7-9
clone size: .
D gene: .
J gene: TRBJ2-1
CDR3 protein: CASSSGRGDTFF
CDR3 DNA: TGTGCCAGCAGCTCTGGCCGGGGGGACACGTTCTTC

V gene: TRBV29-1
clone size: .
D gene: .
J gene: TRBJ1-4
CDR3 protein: CSVGNEKLFF
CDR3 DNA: TGCAGCGTTGGAAACGAAAAACTGTTTTTT

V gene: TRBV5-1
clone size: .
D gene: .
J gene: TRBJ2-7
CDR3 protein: CASSLTVTPYEQYF
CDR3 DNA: TGCGCCAGCAGCTTGACAGTGACCCCCTACGAGCAGTACTTC

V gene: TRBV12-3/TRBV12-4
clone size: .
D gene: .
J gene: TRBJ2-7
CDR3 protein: CASSFSLYEQYF
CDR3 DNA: TGTGCCAGCAGTTTTTCTCTCTACGAGCAGTACTTC

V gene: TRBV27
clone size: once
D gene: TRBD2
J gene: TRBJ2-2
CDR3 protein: CASSLTSGGVNTGELFF
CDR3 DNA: TGTGCCAGCAGTTTGACTAGCGGGGGTGTGAACACCGGGGAGCTGTTTTTT

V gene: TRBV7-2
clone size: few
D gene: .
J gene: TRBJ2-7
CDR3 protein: CASSPTLIYEQYF
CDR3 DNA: TGTGCCAGCAGCCCAACACTCATATACGAGCAGTACTTC

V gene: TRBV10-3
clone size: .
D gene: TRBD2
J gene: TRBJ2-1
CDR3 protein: CATSDVLRGGNEQFF
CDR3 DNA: TGTGCCACCAGTGACGTCCTGCGGGGGGGAAATGAGCAGTTCTTC

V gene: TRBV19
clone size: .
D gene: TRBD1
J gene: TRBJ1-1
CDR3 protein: CASLTQHRGSNTEAFF
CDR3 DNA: TGTGCCAGTCTCACCCAGCACAGGGGATCGAACACTGAAGCTTTCTTT

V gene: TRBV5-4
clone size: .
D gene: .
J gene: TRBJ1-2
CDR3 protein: CASSAPQGAGGYTF
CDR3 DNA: TGTGCCAGCAGCGCGCCACAGGGAGCGGGGGGCTACACCTTC

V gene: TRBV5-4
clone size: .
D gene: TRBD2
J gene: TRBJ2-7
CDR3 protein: CASSGTSGGRPYEQYF
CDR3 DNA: TGTGCCAGCAGCGGGACTAGCGGGGGGCGCCCCTACGAGCAGTACTTC